What follows are 5 T cell receptor beta chains derived from one specimen sequenced in a study of cytotoxic CD8 clonotypes in ibrutinib-treated CLL. Measured with immunoSEQ multiplex PCR; TCRdb has only the in-frame clones, and not every one. Among hundreds of thousands of clones listed, 70% were seen once. Source: PBMCs, taken after 24 months of ibrutinib treatment. These receptors all stem from a human donor with chronic lymphocytic leukemia.

This clone occurred a few times. Other DNA variants within this sample encode the same CDR3. The CDR3 bases are TGTGCCAGCAGCCTCAATCGTCGTGGCTACACCTTC. This sequence encodes CASSLNRRGYTF. The J gene is TRBJ1-2, the V gene TRBV28, with D unresolved. The V end lost 6 bases, the J end lost 7 bases, and 12 bases lay between the germline ends. CDR3 size: 12 residues. Germline CDR1 MDHEN, CDR2 SYDVKM.

The chain has TRBV5-4 and TRBJ2-7, with TRBD2 matching over 7 bases. The CDR3 is made up of 16 amino acids. After removal of 4 bases from V and 5 bases from J, the junction contained 15 bases not matched to a gene. The germline CDR1 and CDR2 sequences are SGHNT and YYREEE (reference sequence). The CDR3 DNA reads as TGTGCCAGCAGCGTACCATGGGGGGGAGAAGTCCACGAGCAGTACTTC. It encodes CASSVPWGGEVHEQYF.

The J gene is TRBJ1-2, the V gene TRBV30, with D perhaps TRBD1 (6 bases). There are 17 residues in the CDR3. V lost 2 bases and J 7 bases, leaving 26 bases between the germline ends. Germline assignment: CDR1 GTSNPN and CDR2 SVGIG (reference sequence). CDR3 protein: CAWSKTTADRLSSGYTF. CDR3 nucleotide sequence: TGTGCCTGGAGTAAGACAACCGCAGACAGGCTAAGTAGTGGCTACACCTTC.

The chain joins TRBV29-1 to TRBJ2-1; no clear D. The CDR3 sequence is 11 residues long. V shed 7 bases and J shed 7 bases, with 11 bases lying between them. Germline CDR1 is SQVTM and CDR2 is ANQGSEA. The CDR3 sequence: CSGRQQNEQFF. The CDR3 nucleotides read TGCAGCGGTCGTCAGCAAAATGAGCAGTTCTTC.

This clone was detected only a few times. The rearrangement uses TRBV25-1 and TRBJ2-7, with D uncertain. Per germline, CDR1 MGHDK and CDR2 SYGVNS. The CDR3 contains 14 residues. V shed 3 bases and J shed 0 bases, with 9 bases lying between them. This chain's CDR3 is CASSDLGYSYEQYF. In nucleotides, the CDR3 is TGTGCCAGCAGTGATTTAGGGTACTCCTACGAGCAGTACTTC.